Presented here are 19 T cell receptor beta chains from one specimen sequenced in a study of cytomegalovirus exposure and HLA in healthy donors (TCRdb year 2017). The library was obtained by the immunoSEQ multiplex PCR assay. For the multiplex PCR, a mixture combining 60 forward primers for TCR Vbeta segments and 13 reverse primers for TCR Jbeta segments was used. TCRdb limited this immuneACCESS table to in-frame rearrangements with V and J called. A share of clones is missing; checked studies link under half to unresolved V genes, and the rest is unexplained. The sample has about 110,000 clones on record, 77% of them singletons. Around 4% of the sample is held by the ten biggest clonotypes. Sequencing was done on a sample of PBMCs. The source is a human donor in good health.

The V call is TRBV7-6, the J call TRBJ1-5; D is possibly TRBD1 (5 bases). Germline V gives CDR1 SGHVS, CDR2 FNYEAQ. Trimming took off 5 bases at V and 5 bases at J, with 10 bases between the two ends. The CDR3 has 13 residues. The CDR3, as DNA: TGTGCCAGCAGCGCGGGACCTTATCAGCCCCAGCATTTT. Its protein product is CASSAGPYQPQHF. Full variable domain (rest looked up from reference TRBV7-6 and TRBJ1-5): GAGVSQSPRYKVTKRGQDVALRCDPISGHVSLYWYRQALGQGPEFLTYFNYEAQQDKSGLPNDRFSAERPEGSISTLTIQRTEQRDSAMYRCASSAGPYQPQHFGDGTRLSIL.

The rearrangement links TRBV10-3 to TRBJ1-1; 8 positions agree with TRBD1. Looked up from germline, CDR1 is ENHRY and CDR2 is SYGVKD. Trimming removed 5 bases from V and 1 base from J; junction bases left unmatched: 6. There are 15 residues in the CDR3. The CDR3 bases are TGTGCCATCAGTCCACGAGGACAGGGGAACACTGAAGCTTTCTTT. It specifies CAISPRGQGNTEAFF.

This clone was counted a few times. Other DNA sequences in this specimen translate into the identical CDR3. The chain combines TRBV28 with TRBJ1-1; no clear D gene. The CDR3 runs to 11 residues. Germline CDR1 reads MDHEN; CDR2 reads SYDVKM. The V end was cut by 7 bases, the J end by 1 base, with 4 bases between. CDR3 protein: CASTGNTEAFF. In nucleotides, the CDR3 is TGTGCCAGCACGGGGAACACTGAAGCTTTCTTT.

As for this clone: This CDR3 is also generated by other DNA sequences in the sample. This chain joins TRBV27 and TRBJ1-1; possibly TRBD1 for D (5 bases). The V gene's germline CDR1 is MNHEY and CDR2 SMNVEV (reference sequence). V dropped 2 bases and J dropped 5 bases, with 12 bases sitting between them. The CDR3 loop spans 14 amino acids. This CDR3 is CASSLRGRRTEAFF. CDR3 DNA: TGTGCCAGCAGTTTAAGGGGCAGGCGGACTGAAGCTTTCTTT.

This rearrangement joins TRBV2 to TRBJ2-3; no reliable D call. V was cut by 6 bases and J by 9 bases, with 7 bases left in between. CDR1 is SNHLY, CDR2 FYNNEI, per germline. This CDR3 is 10 amino acids long. The CDR3 reads CASRARTQYF. In nucleotides, the CDR3 is TGTGCCAGCAGGGCTCGCACGCAGTATTTT. Variable domain in full (rest from reference TRBV2 and TRBJ2-3): EPEVTQTPSHQVTQMGQEVILRCVPISNHLYFYWYRQILGQKVEFLVSFYNNEISEKSEIFDDQFSVERPDGSNFTLKIRSTKLEDSAMYFCASRARTQYFGPGTRLTVL.

This clone was seen a handful of times. The CDR3 loop reads CASSDLLAGGHGGETQYF. CDR3 DNA: TGTGCCAGCAGTGACCTACTAGCGGGAGGCCATGGGGGAGAGACCCAGTACTTC. The rearrangement uses TRBV2 and TRBJ2-5; TRBD2 aligns across 12 bases. CDR1 and CDR2 (germline): SNHLY, FYNNEI. The CDR3 extends over 18 amino acids. V lost 3 bases, J lost 4 bases, and 12 bases stayed unmatched. The entire variable domain, with the rest obtained from reference TRBV2 and TRBJ2-5, is as follows: EPEVTQTPSHQVTQMGQEVILRCVPISNHLYFYWYRQILGQKVEFLVSFYNNEISEKSEIFDDQFSVERPDGSNFTLKIRSTKLEDSAMYFCASSDLLAGGHGGETQYFGPGTRLLVL.

On this clone: The junction does not match germline at one end; this may be a read error. Here the CDR3 DNA reads TGTGCCGGCAGCCCCCCGGGACTAGCGGGACCCTACGAGCAGTACTTC. It codes for CAGSPPGLAGPYEQYF. The V and J genes are TRBV9 and TRBJ2-7, with 13 bases matching TRBD2. Germline CDR1 SGDLS, CDR2 YYNGEE. The CDR3 runs to 16 residues.

The rearrangement joins TRBV19 to TRBJ2-7, with TRBD2 matching 11 bases. V lost 6 bases to trimming and J lost 4 bases; unmatched junction nucleotides: 14. The CDR3 is made up of 17 amino acids. Per the germline V gene, CDR1 is LNHDA and CDR2 is SQIVND (reference sequence). Here the CDR3 DNA reads TGTGCCAGTAGCGGCGGGACTAGCGGAGGGGCCTATTACGAGCAGTACTTC. Translated, it gives CASSGGTSGGAYYEQYF.

This CDR3 is CSVDRGRTEAFF. The CDR3 DNA reads TGCAGCGTTGACAGGGGGCGGACTGAAGCTTTCTTT. The chain employs TRBV29-1 and TRBJ1-1; 8 nucleotides match TRBD1. The CDR3 sequence is 12 residues long. Germline V gives CDR1 SQVTM, CDR2 ANQGSEA. The ends lost 3 bases at V and 5 bases at J; junction bases unmatched: 2.

The chain is built from TRBV5-1 and TRBJ1-2; D call uncertain. The CDR3 contains 14 residues. V lost 0 bases and J lost 5, with 11 bases in between. From germline, CDR1 is SGHRS and CDR2 YFSETQ. CDR3 sequence (DNA): TGCGCCAGCAGCTTGGGACCGACACAGTATGGCTACACCTTC. Amino acids: CASSLGPTQYGYTF.

CDR3 sequence: CASRLTDGAGGPNEQFF. The CDR3 nucleotides read TGTGCAAGTCGCTTAACGGATGGAGCGGGAGGGCCCAATGAGCAGTTCTTC. This sequence joins TRBV12-2 and TRBJ2-1; the DNA was not compared with TRBD2, the D call given in the table. TRBV12-2 is assigned pseudogene status. This CDR3 is built from 17 residues.

The genes are TRBV7-2 and TRBJ2-2; TRBD2 matches at 7 bases. The germline V gene has CDR1 SGHTA and CDR2 FQGNSA. This CDR3 spans 15 amino acids. Unmatched junction bases numbered 7, after V lost 7 bases and J lost 2 bases. The CDR3 is CASTGERGNTGELFF. The CDR3 bases are TGTGCCAGCACCGGAGAGCGGGGTAACACCGGGGAGCTGTTTTTT.

The V call is TRBV10-2, the J call TRBJ1-5, with a tentative D call TRBD1 (5 bases). Germline V gene data show CDR1 as WSHSY and CDR2 as SAAADI. The CDR3 is 14 amino acids. Trimming shortened V by 2 bases and J by 4 bases, and 9 bases separated the two germline ends. The DNA for the CDR3 is TGCGCCAGCAGTGAGGGGGCCGCTAATCAGCCCCAGCATTTT. Protein: CASSEGAANQPQHF.

This clone was seen just once. The rearrangement uses TRBV11-2 and TRBJ2-5; TRBD2 matches 14 bases. Near its end, the DNA agrees better with TRBJ2-7, so the J call may be wrong. In germline, CDR1 is SGHAT, CDR2 FQNNGV. The CDR3 is made up of 13 amino acids. CDR3 protein: CASSGTSGSEQYF. CDR3 nucleotides: TGTGCCAGCAGCGGGACTAGCGGGAGCGAGCAGTACTTC.

The gene calls are TRBV19 and TRBJ2-1; 7 positions match TRBD1. This CDR3 has 14 amino acids. The germline V gene has CDR1 LNHDA and CDR2 SQIVND (reference sequence). V was clipped by 1 base and J by 4 bases; unmatched bases: 1. The CDR3 nucleotides read TGTGCCAGTAGTATAGGACAGGGTTACAATGAGCAGTTCTTC. Protein sequence: CASSIGQGYNEQFF.

This CDR3 reads CASSGTGDEQYF. The CDR3 DNA follows: TGCGCCAGCAGTGGGACAGGGGACGAGCAGTACTTC. The chain has TRBV10-1 and TRBJ2-7; 9 nucleotides align to TRBD1. The CDR3 contains 12 residues. CDR1 and CDR2 (germline): WNHNN, SYGVQD (reference sequence). J gave up 5 bases and V 4 bases, and 0 bases lay outside the gene matches.

The rearrangement uses TRBV6-1 and TRBJ1-2; D may be TRBD1 (6 bases). V was pared by 5 bases and J by 8 bases, with 12 bases between. CDR1 MNHNS and CDR2 SASEGT come from the germline V gene. The CDR3 loop spans 12 amino acids. CDR3 protein: CASSSQGRGYTF. As DNA, the CDR3 is TGTGCCAGCAGTTCACAGGGCCGGGGCTACACCTTC.

The rearrangement joins TRBV29-1 to TRBJ2-7; TRBD2 aligns across 9 bases. Trimming at V came to 8 bases and at J to 4 bases, leaving 6 bases not matched to a gene. The CDR3 is made up of 12 amino acids. Looked up from germline, CDR1 is SQVTM and CDR2 is ANQGSEA. The chain's CDR3 is CSHGTSRYEQYF. The CDR3 coding sequence is TGCAGCCATGGGACTAGCAGGTACGAGCAGTACTTC.

The V gene is TRBV10-3, the J gene TRBJ2-1; 8 bases map to TRBD1. The CDR3 runs to 15 residues. Germline V gives CDR1 ENHRY, CDR2 SYGVKD. The V segment lost 5 bases and the J segment 6 bases; nucleotides outside the gene matches: 9. CDR3 region: CAISLRTGFGNEQFF. The CDR3 DNA reads TGTGCCATCAGTCTGCGGACAGGGTTCGGCAATGAGCAGTTCTTC.